The 28 T cell receptor beta chains listed next were all sequenced from one sample in a study of OX40 agonist ivuxolimab in advanced cancers. The table came from immunoSEQ multiplex PCR; TCRdb's copy has only in-frame clones and leaves some out. The sample has tens of thousands of clones, around 90% seen once. The source material was CD4+ or CD8+ T cells sorted from blood, sampled in a trial of the OX40 agonist ivuxolimab. Every receptor here comes from an adult with an advanced solid tumor such as melanoma, head and neck, liver or kidney cancer.

The chain uses TRBV9 and TRBJ1-5, with D hard to call. Trimming stripped 0 bases from V and 1 base from J, with 5 bases between. The CDR3 has 14 residues. CDR1 SGDLS and CDR2 YYNGEE come from the germline V gene. The CDR3 DNA reads TGTGCCAGCAGCGTAGGGTCCAGCAATCAGCCCCAGCATTTT. Translating gives CASSVGSSNQPQHF.

The chain has TRBV7-3 and TRBJ1-3; no reliable D call. CDR1 is SGHTA and CDR2 is FQGTGA in the germline V gene. CDR3 length: 13 residues. V shed 5 bases and J shed 0 bases, with 5 bases lying between them. CDR3 sequence: CASSPGSGNTIYF. CDR3 nucleotides: TGTGCCAGCAGCCCGGGCTCTGGAAACACCATATATTTT.

With regard to this clone: The junction and the germline gene differ at one end; a read error may be behind it. The rearrangement joins TRBV6-1 to TRBJ2-7, with D unclear. This CDR3 has 10 residues. CDR1 and CDR2 (germline): MNHNS, SASEGT. CDR3 loop: CASSDSRLDF. In DNA form, the CDR3 reads TGTGCCAGCAGTGATTCCCGTTTGGACTTC.

The chain employs TRBV6-5 and TRBJ1-5; D not resolved. Germline CDR1 is MNHEY and CDR2 is SVGAGI. V lost 0 bases and J 2 bases, leaving 8 bases between the germline ends. The CDR3 runs 15 residues. CDR3 residues: CASSYSLSGNQPQHF. The CDR3 region has the DNA TGTGCCAGCAGTTACTCGTTAAGTGGCAATCAGCCCCAGCATTTT.

The chain's CDR3 is CASSSVGLAGGSGTQYF. For the CDR3, the DNA is TGTGCCAGCAGTTCCGTCGGACTAGCGGGAGGCTCAGGGACCCAGTACTTC. The V gene is TRBV28, the J gene TRBJ2-5, with TRBD2 matching over 14 bases. The CDR3 covers 17 residues. V lost 4 bases and J lost 7; bases outside the gene matches: 11. Germline lookup yields CDR1 MDHEN and CDR2 SYDVKM.

DNA for the CDR3: TGTGCCAGCAGCCCTGGACTAGCGGGAAGTCGGGCAGATACGCAGTATTTT. It specifies CASSPGLAGSRADTQYF. The chain links TRBV5-6 to TRBJ2-3; 12 bases match TRBD2. V dropped 4 bases and J dropped 4; count of bases not matched to a gene: 10. Germline-derived CDR1 and CDR2 are SGHDT and YYEEEE. The CDR3 has 17 residues.

The V and J genes are TRBV7-8 and TRBJ2-7; 9 bases match TRBD1. The V and J ends lost 4 bases and 2 bases, in that order; junction bases with no gene match: 6. This CDR3 comprises 15 residues. Germline V lookup: CDR1 SGHVS, CDR2 FQNEAQ. CDR3 in DNA: TGTGCCAGCAGCTACTTGGGACAGGGTACCTACGAGCAGTACTTC. Amino acids: CASSYLGQGTYEQYF.

The CDR3 is CASSLGRGDQPQHF. The CDR3 DNA follows: TGTGCCAGCAGTTTAGGGAGGGGCGATCAGCCCCAGCATTTT. The chain employs TRBV27 and TRBJ1-5, with D maybe TRBD1 (5 bases). The CDR3 contains 14 residues. Looked up from germline, CDR1 is MNHEY and CDR2 is SMNVEV (reference sequence). V lost 2 bases and J lost 5, with 10 bases in between.

The CDR3 DNA is TGTGCCAGCAGCCGGGGGCAAGAGACCCAGTACTTC. This sequence encodes CASSRGQETQYF. The chain has TRBV7-8 and TRBJ2-5; TRBD2 might be the D (6 bases). The V and J ends lost 5 bases and 2 bases respectively, with 6 bases between them. This CDR3 has 12 amino acids. Germline lookup yields CDR1 SGHVS and CDR2 FQNEAQ. The variable domain in full, completed from reference TRBV7-8 and TRBJ2-5, reads GAGVSQSPRYKVAKRGQDVALRCDPISGHVSLFWYQQALGQGPEFLTYFQNEAQLDKSGLPSDRFFAERPEGSVSTLKIQRTQQEDSAVYLCASSRGQETQYFGPGTRLLVL.

This chain uses TRBV7-9 with TRBJ2-1; 16 nucleotides align to TRBD2. The CDR3 length is 16 residues. V lost 5 bases to trimming and J lost 5 bases; unmatched junction nucleotides: 3. Germline CDR1 SEHNR, CDR2 FQNEAQ (reference sequence). The CDR3: CASSLGTSGRDNEQFF. DNA of the CDR3: TGTGCCAGCAGCCTGGGGACTAGCGGGAGGGACAATGAGCAGTTCTTC. The full variable domain, rest sourced from reference TRBV7-9 and TRBJ2-1, is DTGVSQNPRHKITKRGQNVTFRCDPISEHNRLYWYRQTLGQGPEFLTYFQNEAQLEKSRLLSDRFSAERPKGSFSTLEIQRTEQGDSAMYLCASSLGTSGRDNEQFFGPGTRLTVL.

The CDR3 sequence: CASSWADGSTDTQYF. The CDR3 coding sequence is TGTGCCAGCAGCTGGGCGGACGGAAGCACAGATACGCAGTATTTT. This chain uses TRBV11-2 with TRBJ2-3, with D unclear. The germline V gene has CDR1 SGHAT and CDR2 FQNNGV. The CDR3 length is 15 residues. The ends were cut back, 4 bases at V and 0 bases at J, with 11 bases in the middle.

V is TRBV2 and J is TRBJ2-7; 7 nucleotides align to TRBD2. V lost 3 bases to trimming and J lost 2 bases; unmatched junction nucleotides: 7. The length of the CDR3 is 15 residues. Germline values: CDR1 SNHLY, CDR2 FYNNEI. The CDR3 sequence is CASSDGPGGTYEQYF. The CDR3 region has the DNA TGTGCCAGCAGTGACGGCCCGGGGGGAACCTACGAGCAGTACTTC.

The gene calls are TRBV28 and TRBJ2-5, with TRBD1 matching over 7 bases. This CDR3 region has 14 residues. V lost 1 base to trimming and J lost 4 bases; unmatched junction nucleotides: 3. The V gene's germline CDR1 is MDHEN and CDR2 SYDVKM. The CDR3 region is CASSLYGDRETQYF. The CDR3 region has the DNA TGTGCCAGCAGTTTATACGGGGACAGAGAGACCCAGTACTTC.

J is TRBJ2-6 and V is TRBV25-1; TRBD1 aligns across 9 bases. The germline gives CDR1 MGHDK, CDR2 SYGVNS. V dropped 3 bases and J dropped 1; count of bases not matched to a gene: 4. The CDR3 contains 17 residues. The CDR3 bases are TGTGCCAGCAGTGATAGGGGACAGGGTTCTGGGGCCAACGTCCTGACTTTC. It encodes CASSDRGQGSGANVLTF.

The V and J genes are TRBV7-9 and TRBJ2-1, with D uncertain. In germline, CDR1 is SEHNR, CDR2 FQNEAQ (reference sequence). V was cut by 2 bases and J by 5 bases, with 7 bases left in between. The CDR3 has 13 residues. This CDR3 is CASSLWSNNEQFF. CDR3 nucleotides: TGTGCCAGCAGCTTATGGTCGAACAATGAGCAGTTCTTC.

The chain links TRBV19 to TRBJ2-1, with 7 bases fitting TRBD2. Per germline, CDR1 LNHDA and CDR2 SQIVND (reference sequence). The CDR3 loop spans 13 amino acids. Trimming at V came to 3 bases and at J to 7 bases, leaving 3 bases not matched to a gene. The DNA of the CDR3 is TGTGCCAGTAGTATCGCGGGGGAGAATGAGCAGTTCTTC. This codes for CASSIAGENEQFF.

This clone came up a few times. This rearrangement joins TRBV2 to TRBJ1-1; TRBD1 aligns across 7 bases. Germline V gene lookup returns CDR1 SNHLY and CDR2 FYNNEI. The CDR3 has 14 residues. Trimming at V came to 8 bases and at J to 3 bases, leaving 9 bases not matched to a gene. CDR3 DNA: TGTGCCAGCCCTCTCGGAGGGGGCGACACTGAAGCTTTCTTT. This translates into CASPLGGGDTEAFF.

The gene calls are TRBV29-1 and TRBJ2-2; D is possibly TRBD2 (5 bases). Germline V gives CDR1 SQVTM, CDR2 ANQGSEA. V lost 3 bases and J 1 base, leaving 6 bases between the germline ends. There are 13 residues in the CDR3. The CDR3 coding sequence is TGCAGCGTTGACGGGGAGAACACCGGGGAGCTGTTTTTT. This codes for CSVDGENTGELFF.

The J gene is TRBJ2-7, the V gene TRBV19, with a possible D match to TRBD2 (5 bases). Germline V CDR1 and CDR2: LNHDA, SQIVND (reference sequence). Deletions cut 5 bases from V and 5 bases from J, with 13 bases between. CDR3 length equals 13 residues. The CDR3 reads CASSPPGKNEQYF. The DNA of the CDR3 is TGTGCCAGTAGTCCCCCGGGGAAGAACGAGCAGTACTTC.

The J gene is TRBJ2-1, the V gene TRBV7-2; no reliable D call. Germline V CDR1 and CDR2: SGHTA, FQGNSA. The CDR3 sequence is 14 residues long. Deletions cut 1 base from V and 6 bases from J, with 10 bases between. For the CDR3, the DNA is TGTGCCAGCAGCTTAGTGGCGTTCGGCAATGAGCAGTTCTTC. As protein: CASSLVAFGNEQFF.

The chain carries TRBV5-6 and TRBJ2-3; D is unresolved. The CDR3 contains 16 residues. The V end lost 0 bases, the J end lost 7 bases, and 18 bases lay between the germline ends. Germline V lookup: CDR1 SGHDT, CDR2 YYEEEE. In nucleotides, the CDR3 is TGTGCCAGCAGCTTGGATTGGCGAGAAAGCGTAAATACGCAGTATTTT. Its protein is CASSLDWRESVNTQYF.

The chain is built from TRBV9 and TRBJ2-5; 7 bases agree with TRBD1. V trimming: 0 bases; J trimming: 2 bases; junction bases outside the gene matches: 4. This CDR3 spans 15 amino acids. Germline assignment: CDR1 SGDLS and CDR2 YYNGEE. In DNA form, the CDR3 reads TGTGCCAGCAGCGTAGGAGGGGGCGGGCAAGAGACCCAGTACTTC. Its protein product is CASSVGGGGQETQYF.

The chain employs TRBV28 and TRBJ2-1, with no clear D. This CDR3 has 15 amino acids. Germline CDR1 is MDHEN and CDR2 is SYDVKM. Trimming pared 6 bases from V and 6 bases from J, leaving 18 bases between. DNA of the CDR3: TGTGCCAGCAGCCCTGATAAAACAGTGTCCAATGAGCAGTTCTTC. Encoded protein: CASSPDKTVSNEQFF.

This chain uses TRBV4-1 with TRBJ2-5; TRBD2 aligns across 7 bases. Losses at the gene ends were 2 bases for V and 5 bases for J; bases not matched to a gene: 8. The germline V gene encodes CDR1 MGHRA and CDR2 YSYEKL. The CDR3 loop spans 15 amino acids. The CDR3 is CASSQSGIGSETQYF. CDR3 DNA sequence: TGCGCCAGCAGCCAAAGCGGGATAGGGTCGGAGACCCAGTACTTC.

V and J are TRBV7-9 and TRBJ1-2; TRBD1 might be the D (6 bases). V was cut by 6 bases and J by 3 bases, with 14 bases left in between. The CDR3 spans 14 residues. Germline loops: CDR1 SEHNR, CDR2 FQNEAQ (reference sequence). Written as DNA, the CDR3 is TGTGCCAGCAGACAAGAGGGGGGAGACTATGGCTACACCTTC. Protein product: CASRQEGGDYGYTF.

The chain recombines TRBV6-6 with TRBJ2-1; TRBD2 might be the D (5 bases). Deletions cut 2 bases from V and 2 bases from J, with 13 bases between. The germline V gene has CDR1 MNHNY and CDR2 SVGAGI (reference sequence). CDR3 length equals 16 residues. The CDR3 is CASSYPAGITYNEQFF. The DNA of the CDR3 is TGTGCCAGCAGTTACCCCGCGGGTATAACCTACAATGAGCAGTTCTTC.

This clone was recorded only once. The J gene is TRBJ2-7, the V gene TRBV5-4, with 10 bases fitting TRBD2. Per the germline V gene, CDR1 is SGHNT and CDR2 is YYREEE (reference sequence). The junction had 2 bases not matched to a gene; V was cut back by 0 bases and J by 2 bases. The CDR3 is made up of 15 amino acids. CDR3 bases: TGTGCCAGCAGCTTGGGGCTAGCGGGAGCCTACGAGCAGTACTTC. Translation gives CASSLGLAGAYEQYF.

The V gene is TRBV4-3, the J gene TRBJ2-1, with 7 positions matching TRBD2. CDR1 is LGHNA and CDR2 is YSLEER in the germline V gene. The CDR3 is made up of 16 amino acids. V shed 0 bases and J 6 bases; nucleotides not matched to a gene: 8. CDR3 sequence reads: CASSQDYEGGLNEQFF. Written as DNA, the CDR3 is TGCGCCAGCAGCCAAGATTACGAGGGAGGGCTCAATGAGCAGTTCTTC.